Sequencing of this TCR beta chain was carried out in a study of response to subunit inactivated influenza vaccine. Notes on the study in general: Authors suggested each seasonal flu vaccination may recruit only limited numbers of new T cells.

TCRdb fed the RT-PCR reads into MiXCR, producing one record per CDR3 protein. The sample includes under 800,000 distinct CDR3 sequences, around 14% seen only once; the top ten take around 6.5%. Comment on this clonotype: Its antigen is undetermined.

Trimming removed 0 bases from V and 10 bases from J, with 10 bases in between. Germline V gene sequence: CDR1 MNHEY, CDR2 SVGEGT. The CDR3 is 14 residues long. Sequencing was performed on PBMCs from blood, taken 14 days before vaccination. This sequence joins TRBV6-2 or TRBV6-3 and TRBJ1-6, with D unclear. This clonotype was sampled from a man between 45 and 60 years old who received an inactivated influenza vaccine. CDR3 coding DNA: TGTGCCAGCAGTTACTCCCCACCGCGGTCACCCCTCCACTTT. Protein sequence: CASSYSPPRSPLHF.